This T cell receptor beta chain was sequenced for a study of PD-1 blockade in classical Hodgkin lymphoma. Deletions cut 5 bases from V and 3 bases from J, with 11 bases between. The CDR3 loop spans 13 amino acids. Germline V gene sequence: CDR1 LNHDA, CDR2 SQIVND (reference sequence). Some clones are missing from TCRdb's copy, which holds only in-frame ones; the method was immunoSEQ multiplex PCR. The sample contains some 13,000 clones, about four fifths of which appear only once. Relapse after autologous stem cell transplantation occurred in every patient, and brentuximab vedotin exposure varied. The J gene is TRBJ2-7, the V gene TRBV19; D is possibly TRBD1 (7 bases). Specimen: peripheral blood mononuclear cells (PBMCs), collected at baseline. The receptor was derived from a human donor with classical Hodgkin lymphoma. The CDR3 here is CASSRGTDYEQYF. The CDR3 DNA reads TGTGCCAGTAGTCGGGGGACAGACTACGAGCAGTACTTC. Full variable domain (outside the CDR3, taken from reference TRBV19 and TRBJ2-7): DGGITQSPKYLFRKEGQNVTLSCEQNLNHDAMYWYRQDPGQGLRLIYYSQIVNDFQKGDIAEGYSVSREKKESFPLTVTSAQKNPTAFYLCASSRGTDYEQYFGPGTRLTVT.